This TCR beta chain was sequenced for a study of T cell changes during pregnancy in multiple sclerosis. The table lists this clone with a few counts. Clones were sequenced by immunoSEQ multiplex PCR, and TCRdb holds only the in-frame ones, with some missing. The sample includes more than 45,000 clones, over 90% of them seen just once. V dropped 5 bases and J dropped 1 base, with 12 bases sitting between them. In germline, CDR1 is MGHRA, CDR2 YSYEKL. The CDR3 covers 15 residues. The source material was CD4+ T cells from peripheral blood mononuclear cells, sampled in the second trimester of pregnancy. The clonotype was recovered from a female donor with multiple sclerosis, enrolled in a pregnancy study. This chain joins TRBV4-1 and TRBJ1-5; D is unclear. The CDR3 DNA is TGCGCCAGCAGCGCTATGGCCGGGAGCAATCAGCCCCAGCATTTT. It encodes CASSAMAGSNQPQHF.